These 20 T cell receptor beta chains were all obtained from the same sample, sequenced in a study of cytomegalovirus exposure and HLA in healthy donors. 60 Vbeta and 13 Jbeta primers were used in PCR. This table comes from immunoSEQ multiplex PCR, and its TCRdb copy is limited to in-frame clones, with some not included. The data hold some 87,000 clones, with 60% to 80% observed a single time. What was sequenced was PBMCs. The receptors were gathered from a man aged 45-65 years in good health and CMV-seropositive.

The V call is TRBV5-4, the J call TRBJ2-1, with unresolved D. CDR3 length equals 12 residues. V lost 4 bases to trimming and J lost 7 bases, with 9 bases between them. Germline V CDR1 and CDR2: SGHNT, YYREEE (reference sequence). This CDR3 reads CASSPYQNEQFF. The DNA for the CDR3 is TGTGCCAGCAGCCCATATCAGAATGAGCAGTTCTTC.

The CDR3 loop is CAISEGGTGGLETQYF. The CDR3 DNA reads as TGTGCCATCAGTGAGGGGGGGACAGGGGGCTTGGAGACCCAGTACTTC. J is TRBJ2-5 and V is TRBV10-3, with 12 bases that match TRBD1. CDR1 is ENHRY, CDR2 SYGVKD, per germline. The CDR3 runs to 16 residues. V lost 2 bases and J lost 5; bases outside the gene matches: 6.

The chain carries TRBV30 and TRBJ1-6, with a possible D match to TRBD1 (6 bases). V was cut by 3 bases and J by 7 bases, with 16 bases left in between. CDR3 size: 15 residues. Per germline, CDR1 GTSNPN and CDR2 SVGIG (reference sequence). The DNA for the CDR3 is TGTGCCTGGAGCCTTAAACAGGGTCAGAATTCACCCCTCCACTTT. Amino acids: CAWSLKQGQNSPLHF.

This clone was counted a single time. CDR3 loop: CASSRTSGGDEQFF. The CDR3 DNA reads as TGTGCCAGCTCTAGGACTAGCGGGGGTGATGAGCAGTTCTTC. This chain joins TRBV18 and TRBJ2-1, with TRBD2 matching 13 bases. In germline, CDR1 is KGHSH, CDR2 LQKENI. With 6 bases clipped from V and 8 bases from J, the junction kept 4 bases outside the gene matches. This CDR3 region has 14 residues.

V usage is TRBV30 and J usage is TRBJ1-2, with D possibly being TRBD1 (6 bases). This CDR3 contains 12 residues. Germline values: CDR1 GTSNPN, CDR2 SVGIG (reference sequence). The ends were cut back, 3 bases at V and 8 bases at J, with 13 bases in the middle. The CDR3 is CAWRQGTLGYTF. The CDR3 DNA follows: TGTGCCTGGAGACAGGGAACGTTAGGCTACACCTTC.

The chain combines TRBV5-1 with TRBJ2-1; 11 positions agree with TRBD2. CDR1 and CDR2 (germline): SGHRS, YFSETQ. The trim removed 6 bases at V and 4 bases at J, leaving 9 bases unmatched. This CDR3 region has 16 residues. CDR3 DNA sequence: TGCGCCAGCACCGCTCCCGGGACTAGCGGATACAATGAGCAGTTCTTC. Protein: CASTAPGTSGYNEQFF.

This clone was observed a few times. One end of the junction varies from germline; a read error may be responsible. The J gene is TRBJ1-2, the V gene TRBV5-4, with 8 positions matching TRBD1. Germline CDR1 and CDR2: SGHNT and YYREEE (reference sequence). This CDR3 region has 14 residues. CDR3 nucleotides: TGTGCCAGCAGCTCGATGGACAGGGCCTATGGCTACCCCTTC. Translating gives CASSSMDRAYGYPF.

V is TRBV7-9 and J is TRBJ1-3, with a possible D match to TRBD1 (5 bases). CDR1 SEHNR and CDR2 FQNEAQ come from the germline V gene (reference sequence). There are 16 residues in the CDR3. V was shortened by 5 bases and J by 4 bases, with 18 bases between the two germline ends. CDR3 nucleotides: TGTGCCAGCAGCCCCGGCGCAGGGATGGGAGGAAACACCATATATTTT. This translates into CASSPGAGMGGNTIYF.

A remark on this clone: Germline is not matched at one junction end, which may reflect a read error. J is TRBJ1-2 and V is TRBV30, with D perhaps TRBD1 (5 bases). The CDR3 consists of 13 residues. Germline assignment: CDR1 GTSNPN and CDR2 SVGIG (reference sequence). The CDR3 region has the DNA TGTGCCTGGAGTGTCTTGGGGGGGATTGGCTACCCCTTC. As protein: CAWSVLGGIGYPF.

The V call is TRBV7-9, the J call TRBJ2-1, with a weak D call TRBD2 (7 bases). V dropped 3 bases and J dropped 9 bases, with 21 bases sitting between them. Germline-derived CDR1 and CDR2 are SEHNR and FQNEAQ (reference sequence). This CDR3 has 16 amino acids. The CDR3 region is CASSLLVLAKGGEQFF. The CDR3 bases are TGTGCCAGCAGCTTGTTGGTACTAGCGAAAGGGGGTGAGCAGTTCTTC. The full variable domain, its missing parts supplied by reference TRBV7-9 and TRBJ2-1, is DTGVSQNPRHKITKRGQNVTFRCDPISEHNRLYWYRQTLGQGPEFLTYFQNEAQLEKSRLLSDRFSAERPKGSFSTLEIQRTEQGDSAMYLCASSLLVLAKGGEQFFGPGTRLTVL.

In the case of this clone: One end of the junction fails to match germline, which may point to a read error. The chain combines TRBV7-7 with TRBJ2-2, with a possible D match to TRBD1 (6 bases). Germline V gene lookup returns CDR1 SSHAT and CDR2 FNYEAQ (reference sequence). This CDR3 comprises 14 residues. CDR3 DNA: TGTGCTAGCAGCCCCAGGGACACCACCGGGGAGCTGTTTTTT. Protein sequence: CASSPRDTTGELFF.

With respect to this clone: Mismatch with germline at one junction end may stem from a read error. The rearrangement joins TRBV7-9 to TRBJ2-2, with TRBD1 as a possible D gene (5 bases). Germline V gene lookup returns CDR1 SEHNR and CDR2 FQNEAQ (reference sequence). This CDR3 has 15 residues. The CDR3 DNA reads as TGTTCCAGCAGCCCTCAGGACACTAACACCGGGGAGCTGTTTTTT. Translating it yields CSSSPQDTNTGELFF.

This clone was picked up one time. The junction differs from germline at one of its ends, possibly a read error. The CDR3 DNA reads TGTGCCAGCAGCGCCGGGGTGAGTCAGCCCCAGAATTTT. This codes for CASSAGVSQPQNF. The V and J genes are TRBV7-6 and TRBJ1-5; D call uncertain. Germline CDR1 reads SGHVS; CDR2 reads FNYEAQ. The CDR3 is 13 residues long.

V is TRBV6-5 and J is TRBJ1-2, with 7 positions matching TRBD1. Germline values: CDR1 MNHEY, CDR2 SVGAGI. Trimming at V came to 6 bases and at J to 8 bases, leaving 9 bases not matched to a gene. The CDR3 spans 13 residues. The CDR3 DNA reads TGTGCCAGCAGCTTCGACAGGGCAGGGGGCTACACCTTC. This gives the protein CASSFDRAGGYTF.

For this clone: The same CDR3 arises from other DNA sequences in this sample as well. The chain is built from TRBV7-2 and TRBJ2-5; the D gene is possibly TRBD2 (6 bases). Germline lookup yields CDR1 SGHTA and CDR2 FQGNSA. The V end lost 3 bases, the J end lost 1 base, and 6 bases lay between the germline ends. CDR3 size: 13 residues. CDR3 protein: CASSLGLQETQYF. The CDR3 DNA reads TGTGCCAGCAGCTTGGGACTCCAAGAGACCCAGTACTTC.

CDR3: CASSENRGRALGNTIYF. The DNA of the CDR3 is TGCGCCAGCAGTGAAAACAGGGGGCGGGCATTGGGAAACACCATATATTTT. J is TRBJ1-3 and V is TRBV10-1; 9 bases agree with TRBD1. CDR1 WNHNN and CDR2 SYGVQD come from the germline V gene (reference sequence). The junction had 10 bases not matched to a gene; V was cut back by 3 bases and J by 4 bases. The CDR3 has 17 amino acids.

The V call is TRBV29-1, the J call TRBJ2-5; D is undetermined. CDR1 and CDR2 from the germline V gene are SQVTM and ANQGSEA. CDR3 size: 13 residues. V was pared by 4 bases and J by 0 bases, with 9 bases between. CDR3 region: CSVGQQHQETQYF. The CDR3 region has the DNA TGCAGCGTTGGTCAACAGCACCAAGAGACCCAGTACTTC.

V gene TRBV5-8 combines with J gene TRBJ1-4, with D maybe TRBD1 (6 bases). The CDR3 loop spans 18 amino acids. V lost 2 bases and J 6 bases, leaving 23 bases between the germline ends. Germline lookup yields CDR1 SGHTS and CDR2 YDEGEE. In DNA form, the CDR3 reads TGTGCCAGCAGCTTCCAGCGGGGGCAGAAAGCGAGAGATGAAAAACTGTTTTTT. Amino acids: CASSFQRGQKARDEKLFF.

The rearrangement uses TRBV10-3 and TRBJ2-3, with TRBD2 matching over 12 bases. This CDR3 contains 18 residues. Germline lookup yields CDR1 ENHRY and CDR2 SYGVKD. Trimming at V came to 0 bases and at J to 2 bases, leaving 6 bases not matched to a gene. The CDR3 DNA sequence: TGTGCCATCAGTGAGTCGGAGCGGACTAGCGGGGTCACAGATACGCAGTATTTT. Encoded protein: CAISESERTSGVTDTQYF.

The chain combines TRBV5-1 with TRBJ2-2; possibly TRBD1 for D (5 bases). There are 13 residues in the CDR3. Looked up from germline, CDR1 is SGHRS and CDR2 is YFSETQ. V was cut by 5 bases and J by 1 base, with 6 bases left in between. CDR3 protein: CASRTENTGELFF. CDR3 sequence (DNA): TGCGCCAGCAGGACAGAGAACACCGGGGAGCTGTTTTTT.